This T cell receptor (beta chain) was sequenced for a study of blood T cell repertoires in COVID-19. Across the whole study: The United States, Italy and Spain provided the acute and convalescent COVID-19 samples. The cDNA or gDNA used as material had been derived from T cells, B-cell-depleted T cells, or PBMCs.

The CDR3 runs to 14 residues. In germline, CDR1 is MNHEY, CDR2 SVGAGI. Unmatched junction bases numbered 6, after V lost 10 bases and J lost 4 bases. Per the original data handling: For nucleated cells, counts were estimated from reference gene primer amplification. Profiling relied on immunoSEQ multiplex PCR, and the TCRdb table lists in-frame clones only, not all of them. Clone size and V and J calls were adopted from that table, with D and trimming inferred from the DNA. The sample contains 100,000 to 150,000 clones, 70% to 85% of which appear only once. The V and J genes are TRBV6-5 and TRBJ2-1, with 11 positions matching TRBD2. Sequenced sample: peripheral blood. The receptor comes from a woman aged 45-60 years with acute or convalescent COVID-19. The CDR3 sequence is CAILAGGRYNEQFF. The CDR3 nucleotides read TGTGCCATCTTAGCGGGGGGGAGATACAATGAGCAGTTCTTC.